A single sample is the source of the 16 T cell receptor beta chains below, sequenced in a study of T cells in Graves' hyperthyroidism and ophthalmopathy. Regions amplified from RNA transcripts were the TCR beta CDR3 regions. During a first-round RT-PCR of the TCR CDR3, the HTBI primer set was used. A single record per CDR3 protein comes from TCRdb applying MiXCR to the multiplex PCR reads. The sample lists hundreds of thousands of distinct CDR3 sequences; 12% to 15% were seen once. What was sequenced was blood. The receptors shown here come from a woman in her thirties or forties with Graves' hyperthyroidism.

This clonotype was seen a few times. This chain links TRBV30 with TRBJ1-1; unclear D gene. V was shortened by 6 bases and J by 0 bases, with 11 bases between the two germline ends. The CDR3 sequence is 13 residues long. Germline V gene sequence: CDR1 GTSNPN, CDR2 SVGIG (reference sequence). The CDR3 DNA sequence: TGTGCCTGCGCCGCTCCGATGAACACTGAAGCTTTCTTT. The encoded protein is CACAAPMNTEAFF.

The sample holds many counts of this clonotype. The rearrangement uses TRBV20-1 and TRBJ2-3; 9 bases map to TRBD2. Germline V gene sequence: CDR1 DFQATT, CDR2 SNEGSKA (reference sequence). The CDR3 runs to 13 residues. CDR3 protein: CSHTSGSTDTQYF. The CDR3 coding sequence is TGCAGCCATACTAGCGGGAGCACAGATACGCAGTATTTT.

Many counts were recorded for this clonotype. The genes are TRBV12-3 or TRBV12-4 and TRBJ2-5; weak D call: TRBD2 (5 bases). Trimming removed 3 bases from V and 5 bases from J, with 10 bases in between. The CDR3 is made up of 13 amino acids. This chain's CDR3 is CASSLGEEETQYF. The CDR3 DNA is TGTGCCAGCAGTTTGGGAGAAGAGGAGACCCAGTACTTC.

The genes are TRBV20-1 and TRBJ1-5; 8 bases align to TRBD1. Germline values: CDR1 DFQATT, CDR2 SNEGSKA (reference sequence). Losses at the gene ends were 0 bases for V and 6 bases for J; bases not matched to a gene: 10. The CDR3 has 16 residues. CDR3 bases: TGCAGTGCTAGAGAGAGTGGGCAGGGGGCATCTCAGCCCCAGCATTTT. It encodes CSARESGQGASQPQHF.

The sample holds many counts of this clonotype. The chain carries TRBV10-3 and TRBJ2-7; perhaps TRBD1 as D (5 bases). The CDR3 consists of 14 residues. Germline V gene lookup returns CDR1 ENHRY and CDR2 SYGVKD. V lost 2 bases to trimming and J lost 0 bases, with 8 bases between them. The CDR3 region is CAISESRASYEQYF. The CDR3 bases are TGTGCCATCAGTGAGAGCAGGGCCTCCTACGAGCAGTACTTC.

In its sample, this clonotype was seen many times. J is TRBJ1-1 and V is TRBV12-3 or TRBV12-4; D gene ambiguous. V was shortened by 2 bases and J by 0 bases, with 10 bases between the two germline ends. The CDR3 length is 15 residues. The DNA for the CDR3 is TGTGCCAGCAGTTTATTTGAGGGTGTGAACACTGAAGCTTTCTTT. This encodes CASSLFEGVNTEAFF.

This clonotype was seen more than once but under ten times. This may be a read error: a much more frequent sequence differs by one nucleotide. The V call is TRBV20-1, the J call TRBJ1-1; D is perhaps TRBD1 (5 bases). The CDR3 has 11 amino acids. Germline loops: CDR1 DFQATT, CDR2 SNEGSKA (reference sequence). The DNA for the CDR3 is TGCAGTGCTAGGGTGGACACTGAAGCTCTCTTT. As protein: CSARVDTEALF.

This clonotype was picked up a small number of times. V and J are TRBV10-3 and TRBJ1-2; a possible D gene is TRBD1 (5 bases). This CDR3 is built from 12 residues. The germline gives CDR1 ENHRY, CDR2 SYGVKD. Trimming stripped 6 bases from V and 8 bases from J, with 13 bases between. CDR3 coding DNA: TGTGCCATCAGGTTCCACGGGGGAGGCTACACCTTC. Translating it yields CAIRFHGGGYTF.

The V and J genes are TRBV27 and TRBJ2-6; the match to TRBD1 covers 7 bases. The CDR3 is 13 residues long. Germline loops: CDR1 MNHEY, CDR2 SMNVEV (reference sequence). V trimming: 3 bases; J trimming: 11 bases; junction bases outside the gene matches: 4. CDR3 in amino acids: CASSLGQTYVLTF. The CDR3, as DNA: TGTGCCAGCAGTTTGGGACAGACTTACGTCCTGACTTTC.

Of note for this clonotype: A read error is possible here, since a much larger clone lies one base away. The V call is TRBV29-1, the J call TRBJ1-1, with a possible D match to TRBD1 (6 bases). The germline CDR1 and CDR2 sequences are SQVTM and ANQGSEA. This CDR3 is built from 14 residues. V was pared by 2 bases and J by 5 bases, with 15 bases between. The DNA of the CDR3 is TGCAGCGTTGAAAACCTACAGGGAAGTACTGAAGCTTTCTTT. It specifies CSVENLQGSTEAFF. Using reference TRBV29-1 and TRBJ1-1 for the parts outside the CDR3, the full variable domain is SAVISQKPSRDICQRGTSLTIQCQVDSQVTMMFWYRQQPGQSLTLIATANQGSEATYESGFVIDKFPISRPNLTFSTLTVSNMSPEDSSIYLCSVENLQGSTEAFFGQGTRLTVV.

This clonotype was detected many times. The rearrangement joins TRBV28 to TRBJ2-1, with 9 bases identical to TRBD2. The CDR3 is 16 amino acids. Losses at the gene ends were 5 bases for V and 6 bases for J; bases not matched to a gene: 11. Germline V gives CDR1 MDHEN, CDR2 SYDVKM. CDR3 loop: CASSLPGTSSLNEQFF. The CDR3 bases are TGTGCCAGCAGTCTGCCTGGGACTAGCAGTCTCAATGAGCAGTTCTTC. The entire variable domain, with the rest obtained from reference TRBV28 and TRBJ2-1, is as follows: DVKVTQSSRYLVKRTGEKVFLECVQDMDHENMFWYRQDPGLGLRLIYFSYDVKMKEKGDIPEGYSVSREKKERFSLILESASTNQTSMYLCASSLPGTSSLNEQFFGPGTRLTVL.

The rearrangement uses TRBV7-8 and TRBJ2-1; 11 positions match TRBD2. CDR3 length: 15 amino acids. Germline V CDR1 and CDR2: SGHVS, FQNEAQ. With V trimmed by 4 bases and J by 7 bases, 6 bases remained unmatched. The CDR3 region is CASSSGTSGTNEQFF. CDR3 coding DNA: TGTGCCAGCAGCTCCGGGACTAGCGGAACGAATGAGCAGTTCTTC.

This clonotype was detected ten times or more. The chain is built from TRBV2 and TRBJ2-2, with 9 positions matching TRBD1. The ends lost 3 bases at V and 3 bases at J; junction bases unmatched: 8. The CDR3 runs to 17 residues. Germline assignment: CDR1 SNHLY and CDR2 FYNNEI. The CDR3 loop reads CASSEGEDRGHTGELFF. In nucleotides, the CDR3 is TGTGCCAGCAGTGAGGGGGAGGACAGGGGTCACACCGGGGAGCTGTTTTTT.

Concerning this clonotype itself: Since no conserved phenylalanine or tryptophan closes the CDR3, a read error is the likely cause. The V gene is TRBV12-3 or TRBV12-4, the J gene TRBJ1-2; D gene ambiguous. V lost 5 bases and J lost 2, with 12 bases in between. CDR3 length: 14 residues. In nucleotides, the CDR3 is TGTGCCAGCAGTGACGGACGGCGAAACTATGGCTACACCTCC. Translation gives CASSDGRRNYGYTS.

This clonotype was observed many times. The chain combines TRBV2 with TRBJ2-2; possibly TRBD1 for D (6 bases). V lost 1 base, J lost 2 bases, and 8 bases lay in between. Germline V gene data show CDR1 as SNHLY and CDR2 as FYNNEI. This CDR3 is built from 15 residues. CDR3 DNA: TGTGCCAGCAGTGAAGGGACAGTAAACACCGGGGAGCTGTTTTTT. Amino acid sequence: CASSEGTVNTGELFF.

This clonotype has ten or more counts. V gene TRBV28 combines with J gene TRBJ2-2; a weak D match, TRBD1 (6 bases). From germline, CDR1 is MDHEN and CDR2 SYDVKM. The CDR3 is made up of 16 amino acids. The V end lost 3 bases, the J end lost 0 bases, and 11 bases lay between the germline ends. Here the CDR3 reads CASSFSRQANTGELFF. The CDR3 DNA reads as TGTGCCAGCAGTTTTTCTCGACAGGCGAACACCGGGGAGCTGTTTTTT. The complete variable domain, with remaining parts taken from reference TRBV28 and TRBJ2-2, reads DVKVTQSSRYLVKRTGEKVFLECVQDMDHENMFWYRQDPGLGLRLIYFSYDVKMKEKGDIPEGYSVSREKKERFSLILESASTNQTSMYLCASSFSRQANTGELFFGEGSRLTVL.